This T cell receptor (beta chain) originates from a study of a mutant IDH1 vaccine in newly diagnosed glioma (dated by TCRdb to the early 2020s). Regarding the research as a whole: The approximately 33 treated patients were approximately 62% male and about 38% female, with a mean age of around 40 years. Before enrollment, patients had received standard therapy of radiotherapy alone, temozolomide alone, or radiochemotherapy with temozolomide; most received the combination. Six visits were used for peripheral blood collection: V03 (baseline), V05, V07, V10, V12 and V13. For exploratory analyses, under 30 treated patients had longitudinal TCRB deep sequencing done wherever samples were available. Study-wide conclusions, independent of this receptor: Vaccine-induced immune responses across multiple MHC alleles were detected in approximately 94% of patients. Selection of PBMC samples for TCRB deep sequencing was based on availability. No apparent relationship was observed between pseudoprogression and alterations in the top peripheral T cell clonotypes detected by TCRB sequencing. It was noted by the authors that analyses of patient blood samples could not be reproduced owing to sample limitations.

Libraries were made using the immunoSEQ multiplex PCR assay. Rearranged TCR beta chain sequences were amplified with the hsTCRB Kit following the manufacturer's protocol. TCRB libraries were sequenced on an Illumina MiSeq. The authors' analysis ran thus. Demultiplexing, trimming and gene mapping were performed with the kit vendor's proprietary platform. TCRdb carries this immuneACCESS record with in-frame sequences only. Its versions omit some clonotypes, under half of them owing to an unresolved V gene in the studies checked, with the rest unexplained. V and J calls and clone size are copied from that table; D and trimming were computed from the DNA. This sample comprises 98,000 or so clones, around 90% of them detected only once. The biggest ten clones account for less than 0.65% of the sample. According to the study, the label for this sample's time point signals: baseline, week 1 (first vaccination visit). What this sample's treatment or condition label stands for: pre-vaccination baseline after standard-of-care therapy. All donors had newly diagnosed IDH1-mutant astrocytomas of WHO grade 3 or 4 that showed loss of nuclear ATRX. The samples were drawn from NOA16, a multicentre, single-arm, open-label phase I trial in Germany that tested a mutant IDH1 peptide vaccine in humans for the first time. For immunogenicity testing, the blood drawn at visit V03 was used as the baseline sample. Genomic DNA for TCRB sequencing was extracted from EDTA blood using the DNeasy Blood and Tissue Kit.

Taken from cysteine to phenylalanine, the CDR3 has 10 residues. Left in the record is the CDR3 DNA by itself, 30 bases read in frame from the first base. V is shortened by 5 bases, J by 7 bases, and the region joining them spans 5 bases. CDR1 SNHLY and CDR2 FYNNEI are derived from the germline V gene. With regard to this clone: The clone's antigen remains unknown. No much larger clone exists at a distance of one base, and base qualities are not known.

Recombination linked TRBV2 to TRBJ2-5; the D gene cannot be resolved reliably. The starting material was PBMCs, obtained from a glioma patient treated with radiotherapy, temozolomide or both. The receptor was isolated from a woman aged 45-59 years with glioma. The bases read TGTGCCAGCAGTTTTCGGACCCAGTACTTC. Its protein reads: CASSFRTQYF.